This record concerns one T cell receptor (beta chain) sequence. The antigen is undetermined. The data were taken from a study of cytomegalovirus exposure and HLA in healthy donors. Findings of the study overall: Sequencing likely caused a cluster of highly shared sequence variants.

V shed 2 bases, J shed 6 bases, and the junction held 13 bases outside the gene matches. The CDR3 sequence is 17 residues long. Germline assignment: CDR1 MRHNA and CDR2 SNTAGT. The PCR contained 60 Vbeta and 13 Jbeta primers. The table came from immunoSEQ multiplex PCR; TCRdb's copy has only in-frame clones and leaves some out. The table includes about 170,000 clones, more than 65% detected once. Sequencing was carried out using PBMCs. The sequence derives from a male donor in good health and CMV-seronegative. The rearrangement uses TRBV6-4 and TRBJ2-1; 7 positions match TRBD1. CDR3 amino acids: CASSDRRQGEFRNEQFF. DNA of the CDR3: TGTGCCAGCAGTGACCGCCGACAGGGAGAATTTCGCAATGAGCAGTTCTTC.